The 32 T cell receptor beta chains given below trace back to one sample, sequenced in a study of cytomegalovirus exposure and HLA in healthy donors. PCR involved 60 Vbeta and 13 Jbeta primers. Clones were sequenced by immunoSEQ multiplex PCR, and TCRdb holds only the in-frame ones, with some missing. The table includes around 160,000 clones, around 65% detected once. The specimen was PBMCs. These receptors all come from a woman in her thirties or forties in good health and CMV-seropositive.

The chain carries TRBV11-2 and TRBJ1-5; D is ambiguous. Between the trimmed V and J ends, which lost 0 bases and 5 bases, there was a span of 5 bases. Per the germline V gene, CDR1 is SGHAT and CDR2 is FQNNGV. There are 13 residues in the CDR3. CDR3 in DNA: TGTGCCAGCAGCTTAGATCTCTATCAGCCCCAGCATTTT. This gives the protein CASSLDLYQPQHF.

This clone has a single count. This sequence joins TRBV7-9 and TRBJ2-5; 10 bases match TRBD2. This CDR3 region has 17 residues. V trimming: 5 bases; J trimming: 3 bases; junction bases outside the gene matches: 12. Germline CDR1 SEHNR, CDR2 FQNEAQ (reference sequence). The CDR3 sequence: CASSEWGGTSEEETQYF. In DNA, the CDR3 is TGTGCCAGCAGCGAGTGGGGCGGGACTAGCGAAGAAGAGACCCAGTACTTC. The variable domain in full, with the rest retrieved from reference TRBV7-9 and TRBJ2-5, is DTGVSQNPRHKITKRGQNVTFRCDPISEHNRLYWYRQTLGQGPEFLTYFQNEAQLEKSRLLSDRFSAERPKGSFSTLEIQRTEQGDSAMYLCASSEWGGTSEEETQYFGPGTRLLVL.

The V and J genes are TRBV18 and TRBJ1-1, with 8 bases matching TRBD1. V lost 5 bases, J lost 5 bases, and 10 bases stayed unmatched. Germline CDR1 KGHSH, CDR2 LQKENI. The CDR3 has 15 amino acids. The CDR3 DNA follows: TGTGCCAGCTCAGGAGGGGGACAGGTAGAAACTGAAGCTTTCTTT. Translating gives CASSGGGQVETEAFF.

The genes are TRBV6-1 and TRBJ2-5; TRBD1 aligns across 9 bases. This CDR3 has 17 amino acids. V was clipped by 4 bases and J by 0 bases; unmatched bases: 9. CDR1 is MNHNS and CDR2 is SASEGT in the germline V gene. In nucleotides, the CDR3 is TGTGCCAGCAGTGCCCCGGCGACAGGGGGGTACCAAGAGACCCAGTACTTC. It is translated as CASSAPATGGYQETQYF.

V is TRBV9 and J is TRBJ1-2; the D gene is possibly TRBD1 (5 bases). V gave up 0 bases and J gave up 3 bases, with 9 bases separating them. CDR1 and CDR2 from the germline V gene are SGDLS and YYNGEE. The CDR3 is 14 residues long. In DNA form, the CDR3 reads TGTGCCAGCAGCGTAGGTGGGGGGGACTATGGCTACACCTTC. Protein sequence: CASSVGGGDYGYTF. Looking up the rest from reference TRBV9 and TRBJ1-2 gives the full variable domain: DSGVTQTPKHLITATGQRVTLRCSPRSGDLSVYWYQQSLDQGLQFLIQYYNGEERAKGNILERFSAQQFPDLHSELNLSSLELGDSALYFCASSVGGGDYGYTFGSGTRLTVV.

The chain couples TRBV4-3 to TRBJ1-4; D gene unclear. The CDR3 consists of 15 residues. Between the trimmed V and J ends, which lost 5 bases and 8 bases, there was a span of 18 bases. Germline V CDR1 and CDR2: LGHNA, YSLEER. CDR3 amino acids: CASSDITGPGEKLFF. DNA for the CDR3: TGCGCCAGCAGCGATATTACCGGGCCGGGGGAAAAACTGTTTTTT.

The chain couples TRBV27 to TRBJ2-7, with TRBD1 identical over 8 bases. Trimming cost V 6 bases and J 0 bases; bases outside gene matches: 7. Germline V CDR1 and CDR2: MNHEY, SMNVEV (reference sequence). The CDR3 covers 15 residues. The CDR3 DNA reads TGTGCCAGCAGCGACCGGGACAGGAGCTCCTACGAGCAGTACTTC. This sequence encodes CASSDRDRSSYEQYF.

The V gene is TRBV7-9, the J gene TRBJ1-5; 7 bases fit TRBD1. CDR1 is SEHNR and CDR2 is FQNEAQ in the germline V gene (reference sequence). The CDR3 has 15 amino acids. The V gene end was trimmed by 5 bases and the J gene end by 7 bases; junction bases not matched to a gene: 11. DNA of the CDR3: TGTGCCAGCAGCCCGCCGGAGGGGGCAGAGCAGCCCCAGCATTTT. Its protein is CASSPPEGAEQPQHF.

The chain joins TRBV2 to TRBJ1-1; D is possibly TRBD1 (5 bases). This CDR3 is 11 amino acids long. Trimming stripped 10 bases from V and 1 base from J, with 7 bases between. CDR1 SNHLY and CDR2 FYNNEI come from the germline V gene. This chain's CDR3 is CANGQNTEAFF. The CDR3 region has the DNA TGTGCCAATGGACAGAACACTGAAGCTTTCTTT.

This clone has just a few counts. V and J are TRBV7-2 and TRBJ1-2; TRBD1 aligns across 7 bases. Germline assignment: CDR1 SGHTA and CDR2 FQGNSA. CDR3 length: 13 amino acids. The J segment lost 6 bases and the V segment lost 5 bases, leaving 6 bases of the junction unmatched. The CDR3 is CASSPNRGNGYTF. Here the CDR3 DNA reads TGTGCCAGCAGCCCCAACAGGGGAAATGGCTACACCTTC.

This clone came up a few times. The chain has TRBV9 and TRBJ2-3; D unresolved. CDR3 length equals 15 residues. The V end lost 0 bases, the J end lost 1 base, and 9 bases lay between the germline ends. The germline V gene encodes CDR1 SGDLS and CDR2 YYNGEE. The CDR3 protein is CASSVATVGTDTQYF. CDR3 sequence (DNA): TGTGCCAGCAGCGTAGCTACAGTAGGCACAGATACGCAGTATTTT.

The CDR3 DNA sequence: TGTGCCAGCAGTTACTCGGCAGGGGGTCTTTACGAGCAGTACTTC. Translation gives CASSYSAGGLYEQYF. The chain links TRBV6-5 to TRBJ2-5, with 7 bases matching TRBD1. The assigned J gene may be wrong: the sequence end matches TRBJ2-7 better. Germline V gene data show CDR1 as MNHEY and CDR2 as SVGAGI. The CDR3 consists of 15 residues.

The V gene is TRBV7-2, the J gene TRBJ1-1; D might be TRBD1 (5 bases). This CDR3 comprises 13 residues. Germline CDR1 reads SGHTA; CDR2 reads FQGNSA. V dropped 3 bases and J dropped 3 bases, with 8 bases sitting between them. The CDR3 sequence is CASSFWGDTEAFF. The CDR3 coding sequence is TGTGCCAGCAGCTTTTGGGGGGACACTGAAGCTTTCTTT.

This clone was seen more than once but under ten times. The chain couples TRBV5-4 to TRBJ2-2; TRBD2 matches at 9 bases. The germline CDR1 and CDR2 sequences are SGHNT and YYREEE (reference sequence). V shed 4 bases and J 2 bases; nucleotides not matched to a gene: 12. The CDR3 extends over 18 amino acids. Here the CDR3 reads CASSPPSTSGRNTGELFF. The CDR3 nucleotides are TGTGCCAGCAGCCCGCCATCAACTAGCGGGCGTAACACCGGGGAGCTGTTTTTT.

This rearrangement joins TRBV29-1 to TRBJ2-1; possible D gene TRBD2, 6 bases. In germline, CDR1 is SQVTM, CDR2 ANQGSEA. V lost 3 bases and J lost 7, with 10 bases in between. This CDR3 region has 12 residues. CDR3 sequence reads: CSVEVRGNEQFF. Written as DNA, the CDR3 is TGCAGCGTTGAGGTTCGGGGGAATGAGCAGTTCTTC.

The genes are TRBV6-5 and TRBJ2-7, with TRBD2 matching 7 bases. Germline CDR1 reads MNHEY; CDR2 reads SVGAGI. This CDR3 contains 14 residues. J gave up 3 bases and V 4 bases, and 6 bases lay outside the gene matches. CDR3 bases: TGTGCCAGCAGTTTAGGACTAGGTGTCTACGAGCAGTACTTC. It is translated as CASSLGLGVYEQYF.

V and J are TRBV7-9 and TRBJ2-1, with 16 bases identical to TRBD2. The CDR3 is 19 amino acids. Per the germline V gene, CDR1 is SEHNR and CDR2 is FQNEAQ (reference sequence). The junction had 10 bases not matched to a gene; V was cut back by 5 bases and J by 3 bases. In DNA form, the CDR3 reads TGTGCCAGCAGCCTAGTGGGGACTAGCGGGGGGGCCTTCTACAATGAGCAGTTCTTC. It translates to CASSLVGTSGGAFYNEQFF.

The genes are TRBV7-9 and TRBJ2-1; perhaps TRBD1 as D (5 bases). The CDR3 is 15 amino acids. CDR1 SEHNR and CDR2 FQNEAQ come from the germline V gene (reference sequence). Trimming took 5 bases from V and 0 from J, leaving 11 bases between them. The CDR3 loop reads CASSRQYSSYNEQFF. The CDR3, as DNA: TGTGCCAGCAGCCGACAGTACAGCTCCTACAATGAGCAGTTCTTC.

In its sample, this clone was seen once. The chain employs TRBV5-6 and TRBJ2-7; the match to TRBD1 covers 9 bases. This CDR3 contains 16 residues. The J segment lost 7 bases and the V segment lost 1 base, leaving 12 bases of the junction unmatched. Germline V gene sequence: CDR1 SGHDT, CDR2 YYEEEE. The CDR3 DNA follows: TGTGCCAGCAGCTTGTGGGGGGGGACAGGGTCTGGAGAGCAGTACTTC. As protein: CASSLWGGTGSGEQYF. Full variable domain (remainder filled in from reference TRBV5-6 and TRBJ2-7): DAGVTQSPTHLIKTRGQQVTLRCSPKSGHDTVSWYQQALGQGPQFIFQYYEEEERQRGNFPDRFSGHQFPNYSSELNVNALLLGDSALYLCASSLWGGTGSGEQYFGPGTRLTVT.

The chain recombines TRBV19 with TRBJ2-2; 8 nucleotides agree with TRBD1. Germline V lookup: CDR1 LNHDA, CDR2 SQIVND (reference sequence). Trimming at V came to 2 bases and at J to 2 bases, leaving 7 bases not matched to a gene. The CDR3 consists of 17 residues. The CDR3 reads CASSITTGGTNTGELFF. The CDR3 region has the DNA TGTGCCAGTAGTATAACCACAGGGGGAACCAACACCGGGGAGCTGTTTTTT.

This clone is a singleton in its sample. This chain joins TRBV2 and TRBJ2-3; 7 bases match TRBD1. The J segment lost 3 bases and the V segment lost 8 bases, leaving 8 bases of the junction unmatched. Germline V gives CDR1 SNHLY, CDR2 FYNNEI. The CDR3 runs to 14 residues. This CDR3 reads CASGGQYLTDTQYF. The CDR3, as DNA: TGTGCCAGCGGGGGACAGTATCTAACAGATACGCAGTATTTT.

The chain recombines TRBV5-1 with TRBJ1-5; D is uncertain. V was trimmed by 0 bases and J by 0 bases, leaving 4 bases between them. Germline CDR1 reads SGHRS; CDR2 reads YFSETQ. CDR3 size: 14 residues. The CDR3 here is CASSLDSSNQPQHF. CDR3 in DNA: TGCGCCAGCAGCTTGGACTCTAGCAATCAGCCCCAGCATTTT.

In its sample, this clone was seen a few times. The DNA for the CDR3 is TGTGCCAGCAGTTACACACAGGGTTTAGGGGACGAGCAGTACTTC. It is translated as CASSYTQGLGDEQYF. This sequence joins TRBV6-6 and TRBJ2-7; possibly TRBD1 for D (6 bases). Germline-derived CDR1 and CDR2 are MNHNY and SVGAGI (reference sequence). The V end lost 2 bases, the J end lost 5 bases, and 16 bases lay between the germline ends. This CDR3 is built from 15 residues.

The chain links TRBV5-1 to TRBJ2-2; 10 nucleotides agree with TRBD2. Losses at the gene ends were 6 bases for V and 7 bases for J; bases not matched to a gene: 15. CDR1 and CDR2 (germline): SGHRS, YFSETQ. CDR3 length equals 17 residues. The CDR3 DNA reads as TGCGCCAGCACCTCTGTAGGAGCGGGGGGGCGTGACGGGGAGCTGTTTTTT. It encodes CASTSVGAGGRDGELFF.

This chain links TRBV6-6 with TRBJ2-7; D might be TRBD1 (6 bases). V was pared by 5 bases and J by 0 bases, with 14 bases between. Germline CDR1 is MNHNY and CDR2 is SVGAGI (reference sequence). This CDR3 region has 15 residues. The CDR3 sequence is CASSGLDRSSYEQYF. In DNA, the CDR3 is TGTGCCAGCAGTGGATTAGACAGGAGCTCCTACGAGCAGTACTTC.

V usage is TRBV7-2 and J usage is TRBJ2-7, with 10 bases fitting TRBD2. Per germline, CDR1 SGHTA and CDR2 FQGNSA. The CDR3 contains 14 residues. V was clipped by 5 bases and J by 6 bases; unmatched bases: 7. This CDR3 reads CASSAQSGRGEQYF. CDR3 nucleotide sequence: TGTGCCAGCAGCGCCCAGAGCGGGAGGGGCGAGCAGTACTTC.

The CDR3 nucleotides read TGTGCCAGCAGTACCCCCTCGGGGGGGGCTGAAGCTTTCTTT. Protein sequence: CASSTPSGGAEAFF. The V call is TRBV6-1, the J call TRBJ1-1, with a possible D match to TRBD1 (5 bases). V lost 5 bases to trimming and J lost 6 bases, with 16 bases between them. This CDR3 spans 14 amino acids. CDR1 and CDR2 from the germline V gene are MNHNS and SASEGT.

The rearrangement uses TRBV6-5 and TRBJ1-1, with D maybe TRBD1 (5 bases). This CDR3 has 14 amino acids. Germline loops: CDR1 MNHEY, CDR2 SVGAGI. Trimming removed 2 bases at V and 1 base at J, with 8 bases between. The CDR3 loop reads CASSYIRGNTEAFF. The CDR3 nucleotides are TGTGCCAGCAGTTACATAAGGGGGAACACTGAAGCTTTCTTT.

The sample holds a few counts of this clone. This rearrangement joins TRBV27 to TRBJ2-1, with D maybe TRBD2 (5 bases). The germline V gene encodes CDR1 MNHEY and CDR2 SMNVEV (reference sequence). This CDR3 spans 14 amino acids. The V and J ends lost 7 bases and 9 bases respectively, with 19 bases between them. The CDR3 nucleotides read TGTGCCAGCAAACCCCGACCGGGGTTCCTTGAGCAGTTCTTC. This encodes CASKPRPGFLEQFF.

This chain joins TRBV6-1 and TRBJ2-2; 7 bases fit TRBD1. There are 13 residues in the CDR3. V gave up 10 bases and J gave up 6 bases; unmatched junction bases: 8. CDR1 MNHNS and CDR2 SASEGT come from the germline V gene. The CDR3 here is CATYRGVAGELFF. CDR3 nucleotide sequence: TGTGCCACCTACAGGGGTGTCGCCGGGGAGCTGTTTTTT.

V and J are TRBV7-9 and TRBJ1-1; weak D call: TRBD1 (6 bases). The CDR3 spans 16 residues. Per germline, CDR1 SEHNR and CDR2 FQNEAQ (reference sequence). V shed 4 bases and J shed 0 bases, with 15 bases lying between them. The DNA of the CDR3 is TGTGCCAGCAGCTCTCCACGGGACACATTGAACACTGAAGCTTTCTTT. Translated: CASSSPRDTLNTEAFF.

The CDR3 is CASSQVQGAYSYEQYF. DNA for the CDR3: TGTGCCAGCAGCCAAGTCCAGGGGGCCTACTCCTACGAGCAGTACTTC. J is TRBJ2-7 and V is TRBV14; 8 bases are a match to TRBD1. There are 16 residues in the CDR3. V lost 1 base, J lost 0 bases, and 5 bases stayed unmatched. The germline V gene has CDR1 SGHDN and CDR2 FVKESK.